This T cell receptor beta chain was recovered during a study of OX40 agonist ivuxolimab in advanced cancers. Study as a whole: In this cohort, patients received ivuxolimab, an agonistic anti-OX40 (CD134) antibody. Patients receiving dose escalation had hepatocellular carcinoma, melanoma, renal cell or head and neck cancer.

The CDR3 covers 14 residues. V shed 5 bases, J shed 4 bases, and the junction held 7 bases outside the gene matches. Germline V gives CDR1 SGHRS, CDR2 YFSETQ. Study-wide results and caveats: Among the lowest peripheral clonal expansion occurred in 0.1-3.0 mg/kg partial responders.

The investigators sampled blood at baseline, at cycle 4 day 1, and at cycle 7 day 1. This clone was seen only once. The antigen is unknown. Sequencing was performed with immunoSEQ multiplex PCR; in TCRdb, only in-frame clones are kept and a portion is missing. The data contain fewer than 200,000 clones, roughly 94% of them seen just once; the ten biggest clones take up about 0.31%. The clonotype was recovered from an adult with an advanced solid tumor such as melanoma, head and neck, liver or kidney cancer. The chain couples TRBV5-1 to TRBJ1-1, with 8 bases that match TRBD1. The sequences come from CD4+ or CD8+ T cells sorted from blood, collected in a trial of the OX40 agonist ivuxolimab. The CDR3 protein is CASSPDRGGTEAFF. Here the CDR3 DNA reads TGCGCCAGCAGTCCTGACAGGGGAGGCACTGAAGCTTTCTTT.